A selection of T cell receptor beta chains follows, all from one sample in a study of long-term antiretroviral therapy in people with HIV. Clones were read by immunoSEQ multiplex PCR, and TCRdb kept only the in-frame ones, dropping some. The sample holds approximately 22,000 clones, 80% to 90% seen once. Sequenced here: unsorted PBMCs, sampled 1.9 years after starting antiretroviral therapy. All receptors come from a woman between 50 and 59 years old with HIV. CDR3s include the opening cysteine and the closing phenylalanine or tryptophan. D genes are given only for firm matches. Not all rows give a size; the values are once, few, many and, for expanded clones, a class.

v_call	clone_size	d_call	j_call	cdr3_aa	cdr3_nt
TRBV6-1	few	.	TRBJ1-1	CASSGKGFAEAFF	TGTGCCAGCAGTGGTAAAGGGTTTGCTGAAGCTTTCTTT
TRBV25-1	.	TRBD1	TRBJ1-2	CASSPTTGGSGYTF	TGTGCCAGCAGTCCGACGACAGGGGGCTCTGGCTACACCTTC
TRBV4-3	few	TRBD1	TRBJ2-7	CASSQTTGVGSYEQYF	TGCGCCAGCAGCCAAACCACAGGGGTAGGGTCCTACGAGCAGTACTTC
TRBV7-9	.	TRBD1	TRBJ2-6	CASSKQGAGANVLTF	TGTGCCAGCAGTAAACAGGGGGCCGGGGCCAACGTCCTGACTTTC
TRBV7-9	.	.	TRBJ2-2	CASSPLNLATGELFF	TGTGCCAGCAGCCCTCTCAACTTAGCCACCGGGGAGCTGTTTTTT
TRBV6-5	few	.	TRBJ1-2	CASKAGANYGYTF	TGTGCCAGCAAGGCAGGAGCTAACTATGGCTACACCTTC
TRBV18	.	TRBD2	TRBJ2-3	CASSPGTSGTDTQYF	TGTGCCAGCTCCCCTGGCACTAGCGGCACAGATACGCAGTATTTT
TRBV6-1	.	.	TRBJ1-4	CASSDGGEKLFF	TGTGCCAGCAGTGATGGAGGCGAAAAACTGTTTTTT
TRBV5-6	.	TRBD1	TRBJ1-2	CASSQGESGGYGYTF	TGTGCCAGCAGCCAAGGGGAGTCAGGGGGCTATGGCTACACCTTC
TRBV4-3	.	.	TRBJ1-1	CASSQDSTRGGTEAFF	TGCGCCAGCAGCCAAGACAGTACTCGGGGAGGCACTGAAGCTTTCTTT
TRBV28	.	TRBD2	TRBJ2-7	CASISPASGGHEQYF	TGTGCCAGCATTTCCCCAGCTAGCGGGGGCCACGAGCAGTACTTC
TRBV7-2	.	TRBD1	TRBJ2-5	CASMGNRGQETQYF	TGTGCCAGCATGGGAAACAGGGGACAAGAGACCCAGTACTTC
TRBV28	.	TRBD1	TRBJ1-4	CASSPQGVGDEKLFF	TGTGCCAGCAGTCCACAGGGGGTAGGTGATGAAAAACTGTTTTTT
TRBV7-3	.	TRBD1	TRBJ1-6	CASSQGAGSPLHF	TGTGCCAGCAGCCAGGGGGCTGGGTCACCCCTCCACTTT
TRBV10-3	.	.	TRBJ2-3	CAISESRYTQYF	TGTGCCATCAGTGAGTCTAGATATACGCAGTATTTT
TRBV28	.	.	TRBJ2-4	CASSLSGRRVQNIQYF	TGTGCCAGCAGTTTATCGGGGCGGAGGGTGCAAAACATTCAGTACTTC
TRBV29-1	.	TRBD1	TRBJ2-5	CSVGQGETQYF	TGCAGCGTGGGACAGGGAGAGACCCAGTACTTC
TRBV19	once	.	TRBJ1-1	CASSIILATANTEAFF	TGTGCCAGTAGTATCATCCTTGCGACAGCGAACACTGAAGCTTTCTTT
TRBV2	few	TRBD1	TRBJ2-7	CASTPGQSPYEQYF	TGTGCCAGCACCCCGGGACAGTCGCCCTACGAGCAGTACTTC
TRBV7-9	once	.	TRBJ1-2	CASSLSGRANYGYTF	TGTGCCAGCAGCCTATCAGGCCGAGCTAACTATGGCTACACCTTC
TRBV2	.	.	TRBJ1-1	CASRVQLAAFF	TGTGCCAGCAGAGTACAGCTTGCGGCTTTCTTT
TRBV28	.	.	TRBJ1-6	CASRPTRGRTYNSPLHF	TGTGCCAGCAGACCTACACGGGGGAGGACCTATAATTCACCCCTCCACTTT
TRBV7-3	.	.	TRBJ1-1	CASSLLGGGETEAFF	TGTGCCAGCAGCTTACTTGGGGGGGGCGAGACTGAAGCTTTCTTT
TRBV19	.	TRBD1	TRBJ2-7	CASSARDRLTYEQYF	TGTGCCAGTAGTGCCCGGGACAGGCTAACCTACGAGCAGTACTTC
TRBV19	once	.	TRBJ1-4	CASSMAHEKLFF	TGTGCCAGTAGTATGGCCCATGAAAAACTGTTTTTT
TRBV30	.	TRBD2	TRBJ2-4	CAWTRGGVPGKNIQYF	TGTGCCTGGACCCGGGGGGGGGTTCCAGGCAAAAACATTCAGTACTTC
TRBV5-4	.	TRBD1	TRBJ2-7	CASSLPGQVAREQYF	TGTGCCAGCAGCTTGCCGGGACAGGTAGCCCGCGAGCAGTACTTC
TRBV28	.	.	TRBJ1-6	CASSASGNSPLHF	TGTGCCAGCAGTGCATCAGGGAATTCACCCCTCCACTTT
TRBV2	few	.	TRBJ2-7	CASSVARASYEQYF	TGTGCCAGCAGTGTTGCTAGGGCCTCCTACGAGCAGTACTTC
TRBV7-9	.	.	TRBJ2-5	CASSFRKETQYF	TGTGCCAGCAGCTTCAGAAAAGAGACCCAGTACTTC
TRBV7-2	.	.	TRBJ1-1	CASINPRGQNTEAFF	TGTGCCAGCATCAATCCCCGGGGTCAGAACACTGAAGCTTTCTTT
TRBV28	.	TRBD2	TRBJ2-5	CASSSGGGGQETQYF	TGTGCCAGCAGCTCCGGCGGCGGGGGTCAAGAGACCCAGTACTTC
TRBV7-2	.	TRBD2	TRBJ2-1	CASSRGGSSYNEQFF	TGTGCCAGCTCACGCGGCGGGAGCTCCTACAATGAGCAGTTCTTC
TRBV14	.	.	TRBJ1-1	CASARGRGTEAFF	TGTGCCAGTGCGAGGGGAAGGGGCACTGAAGCTTTCTTT
TRBV27	.	TRBD2	TRBJ2-7	CASALAGNTYEQYF	TGTGCCAGCGCCCTAGCGGGGAACACCTACGAGCAGTACTTC
TRBV4-1	.	.	TRBJ2-5	CASSRTVAGAKTQETQYF	TGCGCCAGCAGCCGCACAGTGGCAGGGGCGAAAACACAAGAGACCCAGTACTTC
TRBV4-3	.	.	TRBJ1-1	CASSQEWWGMTGNTEAFF	TGCGCCAGCAGCCAAGAATGGTGGGGGATGACAGGTAACACTGAAGCTTTCTTT
TRBV19	.	.	TRBJ1-6	CASSPTGLINSPLHF	TGTGCCAGTAGTCCGACGGGGCTGATTAATTCACCCCTCCACTTT
TRBV7-7	.	.	TRBJ2-1	CASSLGAGRDQFF	TGTGCCAGCAGCTTAGGGGCAGGAAGAGATCAGTTCTTC
TRBV10-1	.	.	TRBJ2-1	CASSESLTSVIYNEQFF	TGCGCCAGCAGTGAATCCCTGACTAGTGTGATCTACAATGAGCAGTTCTTC
TRBV2	.	.	TRBJ2-1	CASSVAVHSYNEQFF	TGTGCCAGCAGTGTAGCGGTTCACTCCTACAATGAGCAGTTCTTC
TRBV6-1	once	TRBD2	TRBJ2-2	CASSDKAGGRVTGELFF	TGTGCCAGCAGTGATAAAGCGGGGGGGCGTGTCACCGGGGAGCTGTTTTTT
TRBV5-1	few	.	TRBJ2-1	CASSLRTGSYNEQFF	TGCGCCAGCAGCTTGCGGACGGGTTCCTACAATGAGCAGTTCTTC
TRBV25-1	once	.	TRBJ2-7	CASSDPYQYSYEQYF	TGTGCCAGCAGTGACCCTTACCAATACTCCTACGAGCAGTACTTC
TRBV5-1	.	TRBD2	TRBJ2-5	CASSPDSGGAQETQYF	TGCGCCAGCAGCCCTGATAGCGGGGGGGCCCAAGAGACCCAGTACTTC
TRBV19	.	.	TRBJ2-7	CASRSRGELEQYF	TGTGCCAGTAGGAGCAGGGGGGAGCTTGAGCAGTACTTC
TRBV6-1	.	.	TRBJ2-7	CASSRTPYEQYF	TGTGCCAGCTCCCGGACCCCTTACGAGCAGTACTTC
TRBV7-8	.	TRBD1	TRBJ2-5	CASSRTDRGVQETQYF	TGTGCCAGCAGCCGGACGGACAGGGGTGTCCAAGAGACCCAGTACTTC
TRBV4-3	.	.	TRBJ1-2	CASSQDRAVGGNGYTF	TGCGCCAGCAGCCAAGATAGGGCGGTCGGCGGTAATGGCTACACCTTC
TRBV28	.	.	TRBJ1-5	CASRGGAGQPQHF	TGTGCCAGCCGTGGGGGGGCAGGGCAGCCCCAGCATTTT
TRBV9	.	TRBD1	TRBJ1-6	CASSVALGGAPALHF	TGTGCCAGCAGCGTAGCTTTAGGGGGCGCACCGGCCCTCCACTTT
TRBV7-3	.	.	TRBJ1-2	CASSPTGSHYGYTF	TGTGCCAGCAGCCCAACGGGCAGCCACTATGGCTACACCTTC
TRBV5-4	.	.	TRBJ1-4	CASSSGTSNEKLFF	TGTGCCAGCAGCTCGGGGACTTCAAATGAAAAACTGTTTTTT